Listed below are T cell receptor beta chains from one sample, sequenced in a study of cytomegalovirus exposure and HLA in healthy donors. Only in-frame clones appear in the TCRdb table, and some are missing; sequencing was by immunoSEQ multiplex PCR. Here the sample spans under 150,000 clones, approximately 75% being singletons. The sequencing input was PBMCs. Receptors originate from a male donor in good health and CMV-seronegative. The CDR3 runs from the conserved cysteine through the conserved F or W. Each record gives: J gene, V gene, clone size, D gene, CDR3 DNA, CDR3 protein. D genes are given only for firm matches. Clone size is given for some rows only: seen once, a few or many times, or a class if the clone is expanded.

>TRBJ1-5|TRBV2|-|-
TGTGCCAGCAAGGGGACTTACAATCAGCCCCAGCATTTT
CASKGTYNQPQHF
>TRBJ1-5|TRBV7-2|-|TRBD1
TGTGCCAGCAGCTTCTGGACAGGGGGTCAGCCCCAGCATTTT
CASSFWTGGQPQHF
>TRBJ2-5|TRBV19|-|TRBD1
TGTGCCAGTAGCCCCTCACCGACCCGGGACAGACAAGAGACCCAGTACTTC
CASSPSPTRDRQETQYF
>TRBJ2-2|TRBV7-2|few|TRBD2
TGTGCCAGCAGCTATCTAGCGGGGACGAACACCGGGGAGCTGTTTTTT
CASSYLAGTNTGELFF
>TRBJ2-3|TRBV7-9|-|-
TGTGCCAGCAGCTTAGGGCACGGGCGGGGAGTCACAGATACGCAGTATTTT
CASSLGHGRGVTDTQYF
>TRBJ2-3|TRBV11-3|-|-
TGTGCCAGCAGCTTCGAACAGGGCAGGGGTACGCAGTATTTT
CASSFEQGRGTQYF
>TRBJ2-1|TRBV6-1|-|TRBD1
TGTGCCAGCAGTGAAGCGGGGACAGGGGGCTACAATGAGCAGTTCTTC
CASSEAGTGGYNEQFF
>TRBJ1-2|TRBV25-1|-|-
TGTGCCAGCAGTGCTACAGGGACTGGCTACACCTTC
CASSATGTGYTF
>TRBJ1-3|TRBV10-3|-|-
TGTGCCATTTCCCCCGGGACAACTGGAAACACCATATATTTT
CAISPGTTGNTIYF
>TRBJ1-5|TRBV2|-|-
TGTGCCAGCAGTCCCCAGGGAAATCAGCCCCAGCATTTT
CASSPQGNQPQHF
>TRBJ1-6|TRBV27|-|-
TGTGCCAGCAGTTTGAGGGAAGTTTCACCCCTCCACTTT
CASSLREVSPLHF
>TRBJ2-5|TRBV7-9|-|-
TGTGCCAGCAGCTCAACCGGGGGAGCTCAAGAGACCCAGTACTTC
CASSSTGGAQETQYF
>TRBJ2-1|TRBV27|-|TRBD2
TGTGCCAGCAGTTTCCCAGCGGGGGGCCTCAATGAGCAGTTCTTC
CASSFPAGGLNEQFF
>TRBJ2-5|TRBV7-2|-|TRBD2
TGTGCCAGCAGCCGGCCGGTTAGCGGGGGGACCGGGACCCAGTACTTC
CASSRPVSGGTGTQYF
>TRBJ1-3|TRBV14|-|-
TGTGCCAGCAGCCAATCAGGACAGAAAAACTCTGGAAACACCATATATTTT
CASSQSGQKNSGNTIYF
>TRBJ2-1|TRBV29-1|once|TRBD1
TGCAGCGTTGTTCGACAGGGAATCGACAATGAGCAGTTCTTC
CSVVRQGIDNEQFF
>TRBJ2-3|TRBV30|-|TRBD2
TGTGCCTGGATCACTAGCGGGGGGGATACGCAGTATTTT
CAWITSGGDTQYF
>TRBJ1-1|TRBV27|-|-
TGTGCCAGCAGTAGGGGGGGCCCTGGGACTGAAGCTTTCTTT
CASSRGGPGTEAFF
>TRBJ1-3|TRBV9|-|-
TGTGCCAGCAGCGGTCCCTCAGCCGGGGCTGGAAACACCATATATTTT
CASSGPSAGAGNTIYF
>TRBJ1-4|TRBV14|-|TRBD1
TGTGCCAGCAGACGACAGGGGGCAGCTAATGAAAAACTGTTTTTT
CASRRQGAANEKLFF
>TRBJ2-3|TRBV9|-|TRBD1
TGTGCCAGCAGCTCCCAGGGGGTTGGTGGTACAGATACGCAGTATTTT
CASSSQGVGGTDTQYF
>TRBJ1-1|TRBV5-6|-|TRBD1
TGTGCCAGCAGCGGACCGACAGGGAGCACTGAAGCTTTCTTT
CASSGPTGSTEAFF
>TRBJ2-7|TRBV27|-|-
TGTGCCAGCAGTTTAGGGGCAGGGGAGCAGTACTTC
CASSLGAGEQYF
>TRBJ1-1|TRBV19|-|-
TGTGCCAGTAGTATTATACCAGATCTGAACACTGAAGCTTTCTTT
CASSIIPDLNTEAFF
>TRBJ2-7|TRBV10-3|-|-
TGTGCCATCAGTGAAGGGGAAGGGGGTCGCTACGAGCAGTACTTC
CAISEGEGGRYEQYF
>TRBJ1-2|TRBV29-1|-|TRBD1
TGCAGCGTTGTCGACAGGGGGCTAGGTACTTACGGCTACACCTTC
CSVVDRGLGTYGYTF
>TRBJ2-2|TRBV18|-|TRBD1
TGTGCCAGCTCCCTCCGGGACAGGGTTGAAGACGGGGAGCTGTTTTTT
CASSLRDRVEDGELFF
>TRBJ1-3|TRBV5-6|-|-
TGTGCCAGCAGCTTCGGGGAGGGAGCAGGAAACACCATATATTTT
CASSFGEGAGNTIYF